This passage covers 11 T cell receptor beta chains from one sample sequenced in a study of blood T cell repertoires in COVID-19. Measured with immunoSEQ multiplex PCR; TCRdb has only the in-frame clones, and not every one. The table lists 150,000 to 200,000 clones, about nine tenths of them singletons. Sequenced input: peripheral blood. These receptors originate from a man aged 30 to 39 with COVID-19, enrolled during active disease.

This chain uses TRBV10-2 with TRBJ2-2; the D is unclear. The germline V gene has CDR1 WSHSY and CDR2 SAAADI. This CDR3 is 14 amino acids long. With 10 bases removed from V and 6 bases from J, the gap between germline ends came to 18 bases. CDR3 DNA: TGCGCCACCCTGGAACATAGTGGGCCCGGGGAGCTGTTTTTT. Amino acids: CATLEHSGPGELFF.

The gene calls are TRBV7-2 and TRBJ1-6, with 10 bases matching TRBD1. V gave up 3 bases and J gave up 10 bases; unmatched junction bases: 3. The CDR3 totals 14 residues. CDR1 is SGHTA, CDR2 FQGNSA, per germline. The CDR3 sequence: CASSFDRGLSPLHF. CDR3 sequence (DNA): TGTGCCAGCAGCTTCGACAGGGGGCTATCACCCCTCCACTTT.

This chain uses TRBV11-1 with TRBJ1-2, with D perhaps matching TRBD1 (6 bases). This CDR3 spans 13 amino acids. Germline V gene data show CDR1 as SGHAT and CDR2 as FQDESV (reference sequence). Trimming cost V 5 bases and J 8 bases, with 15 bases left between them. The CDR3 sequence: CASSPRAQGGYTF. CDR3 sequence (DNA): TGTGCCAGCAGCCCTCGGGCTCAGGGGGGCTACACCTTC.

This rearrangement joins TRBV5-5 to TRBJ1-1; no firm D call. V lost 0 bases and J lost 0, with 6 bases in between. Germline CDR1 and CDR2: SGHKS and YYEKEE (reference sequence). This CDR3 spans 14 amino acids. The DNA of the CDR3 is TGTGCCAGCAGCTTGGGAGCGATGAACACTGAAGCTTTCTTT. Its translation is CASSLGAMNTEAFF. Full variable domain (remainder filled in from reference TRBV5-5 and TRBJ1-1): DAGVTQSPTHLIKTRGQQVTLRCSPISGHKSVSWYQQVLGQGPQFIFQYYEKEERGRGNFPDRFSARQFPNYSSELNVNALLLGDSALYLCASSLGAMNTEAFFGQGTRLTVV.

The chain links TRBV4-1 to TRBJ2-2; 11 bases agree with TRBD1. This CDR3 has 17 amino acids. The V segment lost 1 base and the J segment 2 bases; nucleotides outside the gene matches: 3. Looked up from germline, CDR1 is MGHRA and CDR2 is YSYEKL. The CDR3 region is CASSQGGTGGNTGELFF. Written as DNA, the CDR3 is TGCGCCAGCAGCCAAGGGGGGACAGGGGGTAACACCGGGGAGCTGTTTTTT.

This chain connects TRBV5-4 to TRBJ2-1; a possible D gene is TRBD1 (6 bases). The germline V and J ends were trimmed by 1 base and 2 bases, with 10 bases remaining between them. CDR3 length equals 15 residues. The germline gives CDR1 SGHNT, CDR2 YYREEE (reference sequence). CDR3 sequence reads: CASSLTGNPYNEQFF. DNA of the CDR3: TGTGCCAGCAGCTTGACAGGGAACCCCTACAATGAGCAGTTCTTC. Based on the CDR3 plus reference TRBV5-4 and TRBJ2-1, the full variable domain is ETGVTQSPTHLIKTRGQQVTLRCSSQSGHNTVSWYQQALGQGPQFIFQYYREEENGRGNFPPRFSGLQFPNYSSELNVNALELDDSALYLCASSLTGNPYNEQFFGPGTRLTVL.

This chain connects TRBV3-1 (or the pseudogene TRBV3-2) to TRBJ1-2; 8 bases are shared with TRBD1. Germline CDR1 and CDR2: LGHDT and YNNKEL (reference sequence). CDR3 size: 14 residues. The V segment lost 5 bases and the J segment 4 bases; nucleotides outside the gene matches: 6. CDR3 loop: CASSLPGGGYGYTF. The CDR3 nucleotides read TGTGCCAGCAGCTTACCAGGGGGCGGCTATGGCTACACCTTC.

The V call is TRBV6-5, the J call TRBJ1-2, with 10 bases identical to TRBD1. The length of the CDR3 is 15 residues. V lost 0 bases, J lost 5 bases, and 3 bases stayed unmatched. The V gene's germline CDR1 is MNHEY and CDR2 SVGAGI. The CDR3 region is CASSYSTGGGYGYTF. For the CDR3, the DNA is TGTGCCAGCAGTTACTCGACAGGGGGCGGGTATGGCTACACCTTC.

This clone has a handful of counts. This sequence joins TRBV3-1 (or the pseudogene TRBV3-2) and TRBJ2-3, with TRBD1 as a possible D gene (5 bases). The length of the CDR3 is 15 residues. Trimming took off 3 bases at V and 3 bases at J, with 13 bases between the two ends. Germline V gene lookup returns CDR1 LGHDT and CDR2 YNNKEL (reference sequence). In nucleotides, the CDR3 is TGTGCCAGCAGCCATTTCCGGACAAAGACAGATACGCAGTATTTT. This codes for CASSHFRTKTDTQYF.

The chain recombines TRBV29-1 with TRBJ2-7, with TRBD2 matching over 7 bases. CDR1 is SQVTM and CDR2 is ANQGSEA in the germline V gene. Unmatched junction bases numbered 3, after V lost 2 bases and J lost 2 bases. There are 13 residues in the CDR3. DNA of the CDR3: TGCAGCGTTGAACGGCGGGAGACCTACGAGCAGTACTTC. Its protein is CSVERRETYEQYF.

The DNA for the CDR3 is TGCGCCAGCAGCTTGGCCCTCTGGAGAGGAATGAACACCGGGGAGCTGTTTTTT. It is translated as CASSLALWRGMNTGELFF. The chain employs TRBV5-1 and TRBJ2-2; D call uncertain. Trimming took 0 bases from V and 1 from J, leaving 16 bases between them. Germline values: CDR1 SGHRS, CDR2 YFSETQ. The CDR3 is 18 amino acids.